This T cell receptor (beta chain) was identified during a study of cytomegalovirus exposure and HLA in healthy donors (dated by TCRdb to 2016 to 2017). Describing the broader study: An earlier analysis of approximately 640 of the donors reported about 250 Gb of sequence data and some 120 million unique TCR beta sequences from 190 million or so T cells. An early release that covered about 600 HLA-typed donors contained 300 to 350 gigabases of sequencing data and 85 million to 100 million unique TCR sequences. The genetic ancestry cluster associated with self-reported Caucasian donors included about four fifths of the 300 to 450 genotyped donors. The study was designed to test whether signatures of past pathogen exposure could be identified by cataloging public T cell receptors. The study profiled the T cell repertoires of hundreds of subjects by immunosequencing and related them to cytomegalovirus serostatus. In addition to the first cohort of roughly 670 subjects, a separate validation cohort of 120 different subjects was used. To predict cytomegalovirus infection status, the study combined high-throughput TCR immunosequencing, statistical association of individual TCRs with disease status, and machine learning. In a later analysis, previously published TCR beta repertoires from hundreds of donors were re-analyzed and high-resolution HLA genotyping was added so that TCR occurrence patterns could be studied. In the later analysis, no new phenotypic data were used to find candidate immune exposures; instead, reliance was placed on TCR beta sequences and their occurrence across donors. An earlier analysis of some 500 of the donors applied high-throughput TCR beta sequencing to assess whether each TCR beta V gene segment acted as functional or pseudogenic. Donor age, sex, ethnicity and CMV serostatus were collected together with the repertoire data. In a later genetic analysis, genome-wide SNP genotypes for about three fifths of the 666 donors were used, and that subset was treated as a discovery cohort. Every repertoire in the discovery cohort had been generated on one and the same sequencing platform. HLA typing covered class I and class II loci at four-digit resolution. Typing coverage differed by locus: A, B, C, DRB1 and DQB1 were typed in about 620-640 donors, DQA1 in 522, DPA1 in some 600, and DPB1 in around 440. Roughly five DR-DQ haplotypes were handled as single units for association and clustering because linkage in the cohort was strong. Among over 350 genotyped donors of the cohort, an average of approximately 230,000 unique TCR beta nucleotide sequences were sequenced per donor, about a sixth of them non-productive.

The germline V and J ends show losses of 1 base and 0 bases respectively, and no gene match explains 4 bases of the junction. Reading the germline V gene (reference sequence) gives CDR1 MNHEY and CDR2 SMNVEV. The CDR3 holds 18 amino acids from the cysteine to the phenylalanine. The CDR3 DNA has 54 bases and is translated from base 1. General study outcomes and caveats: A further reported finding was that TCR beta sequences accurately predicted the HLA-A and HLA-B alleles for most subjects in the first cohort. Presence/absence analyses assumed roughly uniform sequencing depth across donors, an assumption that may not hold. The classifier was reported to diagnose cytomegalovirus status with high specificity and sensitivity in both the original cohort and the validation cohort. Correlated functional status among segregating V segments might be attributable to linkage disequilibrium, but an unknown experimental factor could not be ruled out. HLA typing was unavailable for some donors at each locus, so association tests used only the typed subset. A later analysis found that HLA-associated TCR beta chains were more clonally expanded and had lower generation probabilities than equally common non-associated chains. CMV serostatus was the only immune exposure information available for the cohort. A later genetic analysis reported fewer N-insertions in productive TCRs among donors in an Asian-associated ancestry cluster than the roughly 620-donor mean. The cohort was sequenced for TCR beta chains only, and without alpha or paired-chain data the features that could be detected were limited. A total of fewer than 200 TCR beta chains were listed by the study as associated with cytomegalovirus. According to a later analysis, parvovirus B19, influenza, CMV and Epstein-Barr virus appeared linked to several top co-occurrence clusters. An association between a missense DCLRE1C variant and V-gene and J-gene trimming of TCR beta chains was found in a later genetic analysis and replicated in an independent cohort. A cluster of highly shared sequence variants was judged likely to be a technical artifact of the sequencing pipeline. Because counts were too low, seventeen rarely observed V segments, including chromosome 9 orphons, were excluded from the earlier analysis of several hundred of the donors. According to a later analysis, TCR association rates differed among HLA loci, with DRB1 alleles showing the most associated TCRs and HLA-C alleles showing the fewest. Some IMGT-functional V segments, including TRBV6-2 and TRBV6-3, could not be told apart with the 87-base-pair reads, so those segments were excluded. In a later analysis, some 18,000 TCR beta sequences were associated with specific HLA alleles at a false discovery rate of 0.05. Most TCR sequences were observed very rarely across donors, whereas some public TCRs were present in many individuals. In vitro tests confirmed that a few of the cytomegalovirus-associated TCR beta chains recognize cytomegalovirus antigens. It was suggested by the authors that the approach could potentially be generalized to other disease states and immunological phenotypes. Assigning TCR associations to individual alleles was difficult when HLA alleles, especially DR and DQ, strongly co-occurred. According to a later analysis, most CMV-associated TCR beta chains appeared to be HLA-restricted, and the HLA associations seemed to be driven largely by CMV exposure. In an earlier analysis of some 500 of the donors, most TCR beta V segments were observed in productive rearrangements about 87% or about 30% of the time, broadly matching IMGT annotations.

This clone was seen only a few times. The antigen it recognizes is unknown. The input lacks base qualities; no much larger clone sits a single base away. The cohort consisted of fewer than 700 healthy bone marrow donors. All cohort members were sampled while nominally healthy, although unrecorded immune exposures were likely present. The donor was CMV seropositive and belonged to the group of more than 250 seropositive cohort members. Every donor gave a peripheral blood sample, and the peripheral blood mononuclear cells from that sample were used for TCR beta sequencing. Genomic DNA was extracted from the blood cell samples with the Qiagen DNeasy Blood Extraction Kit. Library creation used the immunoSEQ multiplex PCR assay. The multiplex PCR relied on a mix of 60 forward primers for TCR Vbeta segments and 13 reverse primers for TCR Jbeta segments. The CDR3 region of rearranged TCR beta genes was amplified from genomic DNA with a multiplex PCR assay. On the Illumina HiSeq System, the amplified TCR beta libraries were sequenced as 87-base-pair reads. Per the original workflow: A later analysis tallied approximately 87 million unique TCR beta chains across the 660 or so repertoires, and some 10 million of those chains were shared by two or more donors. Raw reads were error-corrected and collapsed into unique sequences with a nearest-neighbor algorithm that merged closely related sequences to remove PCR and sequencing errors. To assign V, D and J gene segments, CDR3 sequences were aligned to IMGT reference sequences. For a sequence to be retained, a match of at least six nucleotides to both a V gene segment and a J gene segment was required. A rearrangement counted as productive if the CDR3 had no stop codons and remained in frame with V and J, and every other rearrangement counted as non-productive. CDR3 was defined by IMGT convention, running from the second conserved V-encoded cysteine to the conserved J-encoded phenylalanine. The earlier analysis of approximately 590 of the donors excluded any sequence lacking an unambiguous match to a single V gene segment. An earlier analysis of fewer than 750 of the donors called V segments functional above 56.7% productive rearrangements and segregating when the between-donor standard deviation exceeded 5%. To diagnose cytomegalovirus status from the catalog of TCR beta chain sequences, a statistical classification framework was built. V and J gene assignment, in a later analysis, came from comparing TCR nucleotide sequences with IMGT/GENE-DB human TR gene sequences. In a later analysis, CDR3 sequences and most-parsimonious VDJ recombination scenarios were assigned using the TCRdist pipeline. A later analysis defined each TCR beta chain by its CDR3 amino acid sequence plus V-gene family, and excluded reads lacking a unique V-gene family. As a way to deal with suspected cross-contamination and a sequencing artifact, a later analysis dropped 592 nucleotide sequences that were highly shared and had low generation probability. A later analysis calculated a clonal expansion index for each public chain from normalized within-repertoire ranks of inferred template counts. A later analysis computed generation probabilities with a VDJ recombination model fitted to out-of-frame rearrangements, and checked the results against IGoR. A later analysis scored TCR-TCR, TCR-HLA and TCR-CMV co-occurrence with hypergeometric tests, applying a repertoire-size bias correction to TCR pairs. A later analysis estimated false discovery rates by permuting HLA or CMV assignments 20 times. In a later analysis, co-occurring TCRs were grouped with DBSCAN, and TCRdist sequence similarity was added when clustering was performed within HLA-allele-positive subsets. For co-occurrence clustering, repertoires with fewer than 30,000 or more than 120,000 public chains were excluded, along with about five repertoires with anomalous nucleotide sharing. Drawn from immuneACCESS, this table holds only the in-frame rearrangements with V and J called that TCRdb kept. Clones are partly lost; checked studies trace under half to an unresolved V gene and leave the rest unexplained. The V and J calls and clone size were taken over from that table, and D and trimming were inferred from the DNA. Counted in this sample were more than 85,000 clones; 65% to 80% of them appeared once. The ten most abundant clones make up more than 3% of the sample.

The receptor was derived from a woman aged 45 to 65 in good health and CMV-seropositive. The sequence is built from TRBV27 and TRBJ2-3; TRBD2 fits 13 bases in the junction. Sequenced material: PBMCs. The bases are TGTGCCAGCAGTTTATTTTGGACTAGCGGGAGTAGCACAGATACGCAGTATTTT. Translated, this gives CASSLFWTSGSSTDTQYF.